The 18 T cell receptor beta chains in this list originate from one sample, sequenced in a study of T-cell reconstitution after alpha-beta-depleted transplantation in children. Library preparation (for TCRbeta) was performed with unique molecular identifiers. TCRdb independently ran MiXCR on the PCR reads; one entry per CDR3 protein. The sample contains approximately 70,000 distinct CDR3 sequences, roughly 5.2% of which appear only once. This material consisted of PBMCs, mostly from graft donor cells, taken 180 days after TCRalphabeta/CD19-depleted stem cell transplant. The receptor source for this set is a boy under two years old who had a stem cell transplant for acute myeloid leukemia, so the T cells may come from the graft donor.

This clonotype was found many times. V gene TRBV21-1 combines with J gene TRBJ1-1. TRBV21-1 is a listed pseudogene. This CDR3 contains 11 residues. The CDR3 DNA follows: TGTGCCAGCAGCAGGGACAGCGGGGCTTTCTTT. It yields the protein CASSRDSGAFF.

This chain links TRBV12-3 or TRBV12-4 with TRBJ1-2; tentatively, D is TRBD1 (5 bases). The germline V and J ends were trimmed by 5 bases and 4 bases, with 11 bases remaining between them. The CDR3 covers 13 residues. Written as DNA, the CDR3 is TGTGCCAGCAGTCCCCCAGGGAGCTATGGCTACACCTTC. Its translation is CASSPPGSYGYTF.

The chain employs TRBV18 and TRBJ1-6, with D unresolved. V was cut by 3 bases and J by 8 bases, with 11 bases left in between. The CDR3 totals 14 residues. CDR1 is KGHSH, CDR2 LQKENI, per germline. CDR3 DNA sequence: TGTGCCAGCTCACCCGGCAATGGGGATTCACCCCTCCACTTT. It translates to CASSPGNGDSPLHF.

This clonotype was observed at least ten times. The rearrangement links TRBV3-1 to TRBJ2-3, with 10 nucleotides matching TRBD1. The CDR3 sequence is 17 residues long. The germline V gene encodes CDR1 LGHDT and CDR2 YNNKEL (reference sequence). V lost 4 bases and J lost 4; bases outside the gene matches: 11. The CDR3 nucleotides read TGTGCCAGCAGCCTGGGACAGGGGTTCGCTCCCCCAGATACGCAGTATTTT. Its protein product is CASSLGQGFAPPDTQYF.

This clonotype was recorded many times. This chain links TRBV5-5 with TRBJ2-3, with TRBD1 matching over 10 bases. The ends lost 2 bases at V and 11 bases at J; junction bases unmatched: 14. This CDR3 has 16 amino acids. CDR1 and CDR2 from the germline V gene are SGHKS and YYEKEE (reference sequence). The CDR3 DNA is TGTGCCAGCAGCTTCGAAGGGGACAGGGGAGGCCGGGGGCAGTATTTT. Translating gives CASSFEGDRGGRGQYF.

This clonotype was detected many times. The chain has TRBV10-3 and TRBJ1-1, with D uncertain. Between the trimmed V and J ends, which lost 3 bases and 0 bases, there was a span of 8 bases. Germline CDR1 ENHRY, CDR2 SYGVKD. The CDR3 extends over 14 amino acids. The CDR3 nucleotides read TGTGCCATCAGTGACCGGGCTATGAACACTGAAGCTTTCTTT. This gives the protein CAISDRAMNTEAFF.

This clonotype came up many times. The chain is built from TRBV7-2 and TRBJ2-7; the D call may be TRBD1 or TRBD2 (6 bases each). Germline CDR1 SGHTA, CDR2 FQGNSA. The CDR3 extends over 16 amino acids. V gave up 1 base and J gave up 2 bases, with 15 bases separating them. The CDR3 DNA follows: TGTGCCAGCAGCTTAGGGGGCTGGGGGGCCCCCTACGAGCAGTACTTC. Translating it yields CASSLGGWGAPYEQYF.

This clonotype was found many times. This CDR3 reads CSARRVAVSVKRQETQYF. The CDR3 DNA is TGCAGTGCTAGAAGGGTGGCAGTCAGTGTAAAACGCCAAGAGACCCAGTACTTC. The chain employs TRBV20-1 and TRBJ2-5; D gene unclear. Looked up from germline, CDR1 is DFQATT and CDR2 is SNEGSKA (reference sequence). V lost 2 bases to trimming and J lost 1 base, with 23 bases between them. The CDR3 covers 18 residues.

There are many counts of this clonotype. The rearrangement uses TRBV11-2 and TRBJ2-7; 8 nucleotides match TRBD1. V shed 3 bases, J shed 6 bases, and the junction held 10 bases outside the gene matches. The CDR3 spans 15 residues. Germline CDR1 and CDR2: SGHAT and FQNNGV. This CDR3 is CASSLTDRALGEQYF. The CDR3 nucleotides are TGTGCCAGCAGCTTGACGGACAGGGCTTTAGGCGAGCAGTACTTC.

This clonotype came up many times. Here the CDR3 DNA reads TGTGCCAGCAGCTCGATGCCGGGCCCCTCGATGGAGACCCAGTACTTC. This gives the protein CASSSMPGPSMETQYF. This chain connects TRBV7-2 to TRBJ2-5; no clear D. V lost 4 bases to trimming and J lost 5 bases, with 20 bases between them. This CDR3 has 16 residues. The germline CDR1 and CDR2 sequences are SGHTA and FQGNSA.

This clonotype was observed many times. The J gene is TRBJ1-2, the V gene TRBV7-2; a weak D match, TRBD1 (6 bases). The CDR3 consists of 13 residues. Germline CDR1 is SGHTA and CDR2 is FQGNSA. V dropped 5 bases and J dropped 4 bases, with 11 bases sitting between them. For the CDR3, the DNA is TGTGCCAGCAGCCACGGACAGCCCTATGGCTACACCTTC. As protein: CASSHGQPYGYTF. The complete variable domain, with remaining parts taken from reference TRBV7-2 and TRBJ1-2, reads GAGVSQSPSNKVTEKGKDVELRCDPISGHTALYWYRQSLGQGLEFLIYFQGNSAPDKSGLPSDRFSAERTGGSVSTLTIQRTQQEDSAVYLCASSHGQPYGYTFGSGTRLTVV.

Many counts were recorded for this clonotype. The CDR3 region is CASSLDRGSIEQYF. CDR3 nucleotides: TGTGCCAGCAGCCTCGACAGGGGGAGCATCGAGCAGTACTTC. The genes are TRBV4-2 and TRBJ2-7; 9 nucleotides agree with TRBD1. V lost 4 bases to trimming and J lost 6 bases; unmatched junction nucleotides: 7. CDR3 length: 14 amino acids. Germline lookup yields CDR1 LGHNA and CDR2 YNFKEQ.

This clonotype was recorded at least ten times. V is TRBV27 and J is TRBJ1-1; D is uncertain. Per the germline V gene, CDR1 is MNHEY and CDR2 is SMNVEV (reference sequence). This CDR3 comprises 14 residues. With 2 bases removed from V and 0 bases from J, the gap between germline ends came to 7 bases. In DNA, the CDR3 is TGTGCCAGCAGTTTAAGATGGCTGAACACTGAAGCTTTCTTT. Translating gives CASSLRWLNTEAFF.

This clonotype occurred many times. The genes are TRBV18 and TRBJ2-3; D gene uncertain. The germline gives CDR1 KGHSH, CDR2 LQKENI. This CDR3 is built from 12 residues. Between the trimmed V and J ends, which lost 3 bases and 4 bases, there was a span of 5 bases. The chain's CDR3 is CASSPRPDTQYF. The CDR3 bases are TGTGCCAGCTCACCCCGACCAGATACGCAGTATTTT.

This clonotype was seen at least ten times. The gene calls are TRBV5-1 and TRBJ2-7; 7 positions match TRBD1. There are 13 residues in the CDR3. The germline V gene encodes CDR1 SGHRS and CDR2 YFSETQ. V shed 6 bases, J shed 2 bases, and the junction held 5 bases outside the gene matches. CDR3 protein: CASTGDSPYEQYF. The CDR3 DNA follows: TGCGCCAGCACCGGGGACAGTCCCTACGAGCAGTACTTC.

In its sample, this clonotype was seen a few times. V gene TRBV18 combines with J gene TRBJ2-3; possible D gene TRBD1, 7 bases. Germline V CDR1 and CDR2: KGHSH, LQKENI. The CDR3 spans 15 residues. Trimming left V 5 bases short and J 4 bases short, with 16 bases between. The DNA of the CDR3 is TGTGCCAGCTCAAGACAGGGAGGAGATGCAGATACGCAGTATTTT. The encoded protein is CASSRQGGDADTQYF. The variable domain in full, completed from reference TRBV18 and TRBJ2-3, reads NAGVMQNPRHLVRRRGQEARLRCSPMKGHSHVYWYRQLPEEGLKFMVYLQKENIIDESGMPKERFSAEFPKEGPSILRIQQVVRGDSAAYFCASSRQGGDADTQYFGPGTRLTVL.

On this clonotype itself: This clone may be a read error of a much larger clone one base away. The chain employs TRBV12-3 or TRBV12-4 and TRBJ1-5; unclear D gene. The CDR3 sequence is 19 residues long. CDR3 bases: TGTACCATCAGTTTAGCGGAGGGCGTTATTGGTTATAGCAATCAGCCCCAGCATTTT. Protein: CTISLAEGVIGYSNQPQHF.

This clonotype was picked up many times. The V call is TRBV27, the J call TRBJ1-5; D might be TRBD1 (5 bases). The CDR3 extends over 15 amino acids. CDR1 is MNHEY, CDR2 SMNVEV, per germline (reference sequence). Trimming took off 5 bases at V and 3 bases at J, with 14 bases between the two ends. The CDR3 nucleotides read TGTGCCAGCAGTCCGATGGCGGGGGTCAATCAGCCCCAGCATTTT. As protein: CASSPMAGVNQPQHF.